This T cell receptor beta chain is from a study of immune evolution from preneoplasia to lung adenocarcinoma. For the study at large: HLA loss of heterozygosity: roughly 6.4% AIS, approximately 15% MIA, about 35% ADC, none AAH. Study conclusions and caveats: Compared with EGFR-mutant or double wild-type lesions, KRAS-mutant nodules were more clonal. Top clone share appeared to fall from AAH through AIS, MIA, adenocarcinoma.

Macro-dissection enriched premalignant or tumor cells before nucleic acid extraction. Germline CDR1 is MNHEY and CDR2 is SMNVEV (reference sequence). The CDR3 is made up of 16 amino acids. V dropped 2 bases and J dropped 2 bases, with 12 bases sitting between them. The table came from immunoSEQ multiplex PCR; TCRdb's copy has only in-frame clones and leaves some out. The sample has thousands of clones, 77% seen once. As to this clone: The antigen is undetermined.

The chain carries TRBV27 and TRBJ1-4; D not certain. This clonotype originated in a person aged 60-79 years with lung adenocarcinoma. Material for sequencing was FFPE lung adenocarcinoma in situ tissue. CDR3 sequence: CASSLRATSTNEKLFF. DNA of the CDR3: TGTGCCAGCAGTTTACGCGCTACTAGCACTAATGAAAAACTGTTTTTT.